Below, 14 T cell receptor beta chains from the same sample are listed, as sequenced in a study of shared clonotypes between healthy human individuals. Assay: immunoSEQ multiplex PCR; the TCRdb copy retains only in-frame clones and omits some. This table has about 490,000 clones, around 78% appearing once. The sequencing input was PBMCs. These receptors all come from a woman between 35 and 50 years old in good health. Some clones in this sample may be carry-over from other donors' samples.

The chain uses TRBV18 and TRBJ2-1, with D perhaps TRBD1 or TRBD2 (5 bases each). The CDR3 totals 16 residues. The V end lost 2 bases, the J end lost 2 bases, and 13 bases lay between the germline ends. The germline CDR1 and CDR2 sequences are KGHSH and LQKENI. The DNA of the CDR3 is TGTGCCAGCTCACCAACCGGGACGGAAACCTACAATGAGCAGTTCTTC. Its translation is CASSPTGTETYNEQFF.

The gene calls are TRBV14 and TRBJ2-7; D remains ambiguous. Per the germline V gene, CDR1 is SGHDN and CDR2 is FVKESK. Trimming took off 4 bases at V and 0 bases at J, with 4 bases between the two ends. The CDR3 is made up of 12 amino acids. The CDR3 region has the DNA TGTGCCAGCAGCCGGAGCTCCTACGAGCAGTACTTC. This gives the protein CASSRSSYEQYF.

A few counts support this clone. The same CDR3 arises from other DNA sequences in this sample as well. The chain uses TRBV28 and TRBJ1-1; perhaps TRBD1 as D (6 bases). The CDR3 totals 12 residues. Germline assignment: CDR1 MDHEN and CDR2 SYDVKM. The V end was cut by 5 bases, the J end by 4 bases, with 8 bases between. The CDR3 region has the DNA TGTGCCAGCAGTCTACAGGGCACTGAAGCTTTCTTT. It codes for CASSLQGTEAFF.

V and J are TRBV18 and TRBJ1-1; unclear D gene. The CDR3 contains 13 residues. From germline, CDR1 is KGHSH and CDR2 LQKENI. Trimming stripped 4 bases from V and 0 bases from J, with 6 bases between. The CDR3 bases are TGTGCCAGCTCACAGGCAATGAACACTGAAGCTTTCTTT. Its protein product is CASSQAMNTEAFF.

The chain couples TRBV11-2 to TRBJ1-1, with D unclear. V lost 1 base, J lost 9 bases, and 15 bases lay in between. Germline assignment: CDR1 SGHAT and CDR2 FQNNGV. This CDR3 has 14 amino acids. CDR3 residues: CASSLGRLNFQAFF. The DNA for the CDR3 is TGTGCCAGCAGCTTAGGCAGACTCAATTTCCAAGCTTTCTTT.

The chain uses TRBV19 and TRBJ2-1; 12 bases align to TRBD2. J was trimmed by 6 bases and V by 5 bases; bases with no gene match: 11. Per the germline V gene, CDR1 is LNHDA and CDR2 is SQIVND (reference sequence). The CDR3 has 17 amino acids. This CDR3 reads CASSATPSSGRANEQFF. In DNA, the CDR3 is TGTGCCAGTAGTGCCACCCCATCTAGCGGGAGGGCCAATGAGCAGTTCTTC.

V usage is TRBV9 and J usage is TRBJ2-5; 10 positions agree with TRBD2. The ends lost 0 bases at V and 3 bases at J; junction bases unmatched: 14. The length of the CDR3 is 19 residues. Germline V gene data show CDR1 as SGDLS and CDR2 as YYNGEE. The chain's CDR3 is CASSVEGAGGPSAEETQYF. The CDR3 DNA sequence: TGTGCCAGCAGCGTAGAAGGAGCGGGAGGGCCGTCCGCCGAAGAGACCCAGTACTTC.

This clone was seen just once. The chain links TRBV7-8 to TRBJ1-3; no clear D gene. This CDR3 has 15 residues. V was shortened by 1 base and J by 1 base, with 8 bases between the two germline ends. Per germline, CDR1 SGHVS and CDR2 FQNEAQ. In DNA, the CDR3 is TGTGCCAGCAGCTTAGACCGGGTGTCTGGAAACACCATATATTTT. This gives the protein CASSLDRVSGNTIYF.

The chain has TRBV2 and TRBJ2-1, with a tentative D call TRBD1 (5 bases). The CDR3 sequence is 13 residues long. Per germline, CDR1 SNHLY and CDR2 FYNNEI. Trimming shortened V by 5 bases and J by 6 bases, and 11 bases separated the two germline ends. The chain's CDR3 is CASSLGQLNEQFF. In nucleotides, the CDR3 is TGTGCCAGCAGTTTAGGACAACTCAATGAGCAGTTCTTC.

This clone was counted a few times. The V and J genes are TRBV10-2 and TRBJ1-5; D not resolved. The V gene's germline CDR1 is WSHSY and CDR2 SAAADI. V dropped 6 bases and J dropped 2 bases, with 11 bases sitting between them. This CDR3 spans 14 amino acids. The CDR3 DNA sequence: TGCGCCAGCAGCCCCAGCGGGGGCAATCAGCCCCAGCATTTT. The encoded protein is CASSPSGGNQPQHF.

This rearrangement joins TRBV11-2 to TRBJ2-7; D gene ambiguous. V lost 4 bases and J lost 6, with 7 bases in between. Germline V gives CDR1 SGHAT, CDR2 FQNNGV. The CDR3 runs to 11 residues. The CDR3 DNA follows: TGTGCCAGCAGCTCCTCCCTCGAGCAGTACTTC. Translating it yields CASSSSLEQYF.

The chain couples TRBV30 to TRBJ1-1; D ambiguous. The CDR3 spans 13 residues. The V end lost 0 bases, the J end lost 4 bases, and 9 bases lay between the germline ends. Per the germline V gene, CDR1 is GTSNPN and CDR2 is SVGIG (reference sequence). CDR3 loop: CAWSVLAGTEAFF. DNA for the CDR3: TGTGCCTGGAGTGTATTGGCTGGCACTGAAGCTTTCTTT.

CDR3 DNA sequence: TGCGCCAGCAGCCCGGACAGGCCTTTTGAAGCTTTCTTT. This codes for CASSPDRPFEAFF. V is TRBV5-1 and J is TRBJ1-1; 7 bases fit TRBD1. Germline V gene data show CDR1 as SGHRS and CDR2 as YFSETQ. With V trimmed by 4 bases and J by 7 bases, 7 bases remained unmatched. This CDR3 region has 13 residues.

V gene TRBV30 combines with J gene TRBJ2-5, with D perhaps matching TRBD2 (6 bases). V lost 6 bases, J lost 4 bases, and 18 bases lay in between. CDR1 is GTSNPN, CDR2 SVGIG, per germline (reference sequence). The CDR3 is 14 residues long. CDR3 bases: TGTGCCTGCCACCGGATGGAGGGTCGAGAGACCCAGTACTTC. Amino acid sequence: CACHRMEGRETQYF.